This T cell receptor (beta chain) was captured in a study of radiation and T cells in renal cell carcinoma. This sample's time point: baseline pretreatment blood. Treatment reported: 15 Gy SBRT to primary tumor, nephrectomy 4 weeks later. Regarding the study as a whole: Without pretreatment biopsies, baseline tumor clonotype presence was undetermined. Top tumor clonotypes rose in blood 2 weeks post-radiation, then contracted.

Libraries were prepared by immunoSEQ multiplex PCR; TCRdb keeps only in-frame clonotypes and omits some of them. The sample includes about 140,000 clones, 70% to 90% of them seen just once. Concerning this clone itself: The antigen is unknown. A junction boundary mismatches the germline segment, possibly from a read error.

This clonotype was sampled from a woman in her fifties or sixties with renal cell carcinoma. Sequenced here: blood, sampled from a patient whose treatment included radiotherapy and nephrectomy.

DNA of the CDR3: TGTGCCAGCAGGTTAGACGGATACACTGAAGCTTTCTTT. This gives the protein CASRLDGYTEAFF. The rearrangement uses TRBV7-9 and TRBJ1-1; D remains unclear. There are 13 residues in the CDR3. Germline CDR1 is SEHNR and CDR2 is FQNEAQ (reference sequence).